The next 12 T cell receptor beta chains were all read from a single sample in a study of blood T cell repertoires in COVID-19 (dated by TCRdb to the early 2020s). Libraries were made using the immunoSEQ multiplex PCR assay. Entries here come from immuneACCESS through TCRdb and include only in-frame sequences with V and J called. Some clones fail to appear in such tables; in the studies checked, an unresolved V gene covers under half of the shortfall, and the cause of the remainder is unknown. The sample profile shows more than 85,000 clones; over 75% of them were found once. The top ten clones comprise around 25% of the sample. Material: peripheral blood. The source is an older man with active or convalescent COVID-19.

The chain has TRBV5-1 and TRBJ1-3, with D maybe TRBD1 (5 bases). Germline V gives CDR1 SGHRS, CDR2 YFSETQ. The CDR3 is made up of 15 amino acids. V was trimmed by 1 base and J by 0 bases, leaving 8 bases between them. This CDR3 is CASSLSGVSGNTIYF. DNA for the CDR3: TGCGCCAGCAGCTTGTCGGGGGTCTCTGGAAACACCATATATTTT.

The V gene is TRBV12-5, the J gene TRBJ1-4, with 9 bases aligning to TRBD1. Trimming at V came to 3 bases and at J to 5 bases, leaving 10 bases not matched to a gene. The CDR3 is 17 residues long. Germline CDR1 and CDR2: LGHNT and FRNRAP. CDR3 nucleotide sequence: TGTGCTAGTGGTTTTTCTATGGGGACAGGGCAAAATGAAAAACTGTTTTTT. Amino acid sequence: CASGFSMGTGQNEKLFF.

V gene TRBV11-2 combines with J gene TRBJ1-2; D gene unclear. Germline V gene data show CDR1 as SGHAT and CDR2 as FQNNGV. CDR3 size: 16 residues. The ends were cut back, 2 bases at V and 3 bases at J, with 16 bases in the middle. The CDR3 here is CASSLWAYGGDYGYTF. The CDR3 nucleotides read TGTGCCAGCAGCTTATGGGCCTACGGCGGGGACTATGGCTACACCTTC. Combining the CDR3 with reference TRBV11-2 and TRBJ1-2 gives the whole variable domain EAGVAQSPRYKIIEKRQSVAFWCNPISGHATLYWYQQILGQGPKLLIQFQNNGVVDDSQLPKDRFSAERLKGVDSTLKIQPAKLEDSAVYLCASSLWAYGGDYGYTFGSGTRLTVV.

The chain is built from TRBV6-5 and TRBJ1-2; the D gene is possibly TRBD1 (6 bases). This CDR3 spans 13 amino acids. Per the germline V gene, CDR1 is MNHEY and CDR2 is SVGAGI. Deletions cut 7 bases from V and 3 bases from J, with 12 bases between. The CDR3, as DNA: TGTGCCAGCAAAGCCCAGGGGTACTATGGCTACACCTTC. Its protein is CASKAQGYYGYTF.

V gene TRBV5-1 combines with J gene TRBJ2-2, with D unresolved. The CDR3 has 15 amino acids. Trimming stripped 4 bases from V and 4 bases from J, with 14 bases between. Germline V gene sequence: CDR1 SGHRS, CDR2 YFSETQ. In DNA, the CDR3 is TGCGCCAGCAGCCCGCCCTGGGCCGGCACCGGGGAGCTGTTTTTT. This translates into CASSPPWAGTGELFF. Using reference TRBV5-1 and TRBJ2-2 for the parts outside the CDR3, the full variable domain is KAGVTQTPRYLIKTRGQQVTLSCSPISGHRSVSWYQQTPGQGLQFLFEYFSETQRNKGNFPGRFSGRQFSNSRSEMNVSTLELGDSALYLCASSPPWAGTGELFFGEGSRLTVL.

This clone was detected only once. The CDR3 nucleotides read TGTGCCAGCAGCCAATGGGGCAAGAACACTGAAGCTTTCTTT. It codes for CASSQWGKNTEAFF. The rearrangement uses TRBV3-1 (or the pseudogene TRBV3-2) and TRBJ1-1; the D gene is possibly TRBD1 (5 bases). The CDR3 is made up of 14 amino acids. Trimming left V 2 bases short and J 1 base short, with 8 bases between. The germline V gene has CDR1 LGHDT and CDR2 YNNKEL (reference sequence).

V gene TRBV5-4 combines with J gene TRBJ2-2; 14 positions match TRBD2. In germline, CDR1 is SGHNT, CDR2 YYREEE (reference sequence). Trimming at V came to 4 bases and at J to 6 bases, leaving 5 bases not matched to a gene. The CDR3 consists of 16 residues. CDR3 loop: CASSIGLAGGPGELFF. CDR3 in DNA: TGTGCCAGCAGCATTGGACTAGCGGGGGGCCCCGGGGAGCTGTTTTTT.

The rearrangement uses TRBV3-1 (or the pseudogene TRBV3-2) and TRBJ1-2, with 12 nucleotides matching TRBD1. Germline trimming cut 8 bases from V and 6 bases from J; bases unmatched to any gene: 4. This CDR3 has 13 amino acids. Germline loops: CDR1 LGHDT, CDR2 YNNKEL (reference sequence). DNA of the CDR3: TGTGCCAGCGGGGACAGGGGGCCCGATGGCTACACCTTC. This sequence encodes CASGDRGPDGYTF.

V usage is TRBV5-4 and J usage is TRBJ1-1, with D possibly being TRBD1 (6 bases). CDR1 and CDR2 (germline): SGHNT, YYREEE (reference sequence). The ends were cut back, 4 bases at V and 3 bases at J, with 16 bases in the middle. The CDR3 contains 15 residues. Here the CDR3 DNA reads TGTGCCAGCAGCCCTGGGGGCAGGGCGGACACTGAAGCTTTCTTT. Amino acids: CASSPGGRADTEAFF.

The genes are TRBV7-8 and TRBJ1-5; the match to TRBD1 covers 11 bases. Per germline, CDR1 SGHVS and CDR2 FQNEAQ. V lost 1 base, J lost 6 bases, and 5 bases stayed unmatched. The CDR3 spans 16 residues. The CDR3 DNA reads TGTGCCAGCAGCTTAGTAGGACAGGGGGCGGGTCAGCCCCAGCATTTT. This codes for CASSLVGQGAGQPQHF. Full variable domain (outside the CDR3, taken from reference TRBV7-8 and TRBJ1-5): GAGVSQSPRYKVAKRGQDVALRCDPISGHVSLFWYQQALGQGPEFLTYFQNEAQLDKSGLPSDRFFAERPEGSVSTLKIQRTQQEDSAVYLCASSLVGQGAGQPQHFGDGTRLSIL.

The count of this clone is one. The chain recombines TRBV12-2 with TRBJ2-5; TRBD1, the table's D call, lacks a check against the DNA. TRBV12-2 is a known pseudogene. The CDR3 consists of 18 residues. DNA for the CDR3: TGTGCAAGTCGCTTAGCGGGACAGGGATCTGTGATAGGAGAGACCCAGTACTTC. Its translation: CASRLAGQGSVIGETQYF.

The chain has TRBV2 and TRBJ1-4; TRBD1 aligns across 9 bases. CDR1 is SNHLY, CDR2 FYNNEI, per germline. The CDR3 has 14 amino acids. With 6 bases clipped from V and 8 bases from J, the junction kept 7 bases outside the gene matches. For the CDR3, the DNA is TGTGCCAGCAGCTCCGGGACAGGGTACGAAAAACTGTTTTTT. Amino acids: CASSSGTGYEKLFF. Full variable domain (remainder filled in from reference TRBV2 and TRBJ1-4): EPEVTQTPSHQVTQMGQEVILRCVPISNHLYFYWYRQILGQKVEFLVSFYNNEISEKSEIFDDQFSVERPDGSNFTLKIRSTKLEDSAMYFCASSSGTGYEKLFFGSGTQLSVL.